Below are 13 T cell receptor beta chains sequenced from a single sample in a study of OX40 agonist ivuxolimab in advanced cancers. Method: immunoSEQ multiplex PCR; TCRdb's copy keeps in-frame clones and lacks some. Among 60,000 to 70,000 clones, 75% to 90% were seen once, and the ten largest hold under 3.5%. Specimen: CD4+ or CD8+ T cells sorted from blood, collected in a trial of the OX40 agonist ivuxolimab. These receptors were taken from an adult with an advanced solid tumor such as melanoma, head and neck, liver or kidney cancer.

This chain joins TRBV5-6 and TRBJ2-7, with 11 bases that match TRBD2. In germline, CDR1 is SGHDT, CDR2 YYEEEE. Unmatched junction bases numbered 5, after V lost 4 bases and J lost 2 bases. The CDR3 consists of 15 residues. The CDR3 DNA follows: TGTGCCAGCAGCGGGCTAGCGGGGGGCACCTACGAGCAGTACTTC. This codes for CASSGLAGGTYEQYF.

The V gene is TRBV6-1, the J gene TRBJ1-1, with unresolved D. Germline lookup yields CDR1 MNHNS and CDR2 SASEGT. CDR3 size: 16 residues. Trimming pared 1 base from V and 0 bases from J, leaving 12 bases between. The CDR3 is CASSEGYRSMNTEAFF. As DNA, the CDR3 is TGTGCCAGCAGTGAAGGCTACCGCTCAATGAACACTGAAGCTTTCTTT.

The genes are TRBV11-3 and TRBJ2-3; D is undetermined. The CDR3 sequence is 14 residues long. From germline, CDR1 is SGHNT and CDR2 YENEEA. Trimming stripped 5 bases from V and 2 bases from J, with 11 bases between. DNA for the CDR3: TGTGCCAGCAGCCCCCGCGGAACCACAGATACGCAGTATTTT. It specifies CASSPRGTTDTQYF.

The V call is TRBV30, the J call TRBJ2-3; D ambiguous. V dropped 2 bases and J dropped 6 bases, with 6 bases sitting between them. This CDR3 has 11 residues. Germline V gives CDR1 GTSNPN, CDR2 SVGIG (reference sequence). The CDR3 bases are TGTGCCTGGAGTACTACTGATACGCAGTATTTT. Translation: CAWSTTDTQYF.

The chain joins TRBV5-4 to TRBJ2-3; unclear D gene. Germline loops: CDR1 SGHNT, CDR2 YYREEE (reference sequence). V lost 4 bases to trimming and J lost 3 bases, with 15 bases between them. The CDR3 length is 15 residues. The CDR3, as DNA: TGTGCCAGCAGCCTACCCGGCCATGGGACAGATACGCAGTATTTT. It codes for CASSLPGHGTDTQYF.

The V gene is TRBV2, the J gene TRBJ1-1; no reliable D call. V was pared by 6 bases and J by 2 bases, with 10 bases between. Germline V lookup: CDR1 SNHLY, CDR2 FYNNEI. The CDR3 is made up of 13 amino acids. The CDR3 DNA is TGTGCCAGCAGCGCTGAGCTCAACACTGAAGCTTTCTTT. Translated: CASSAELNTEAFF.

The V gene is TRBV5-1, the J gene TRBJ2-4, with 8 positions matching TRBD1. This CDR3 comprises 14 residues. V was clipped by 4 bases and J by 8 bases; unmatched bases: 8. Germline assignment: CDR1 SGHRS and CDR2 YFSETQ. CDR3 DNA: TGCGCCAGCAGCCTGAAACAGGGGGGCGACATTCAGTACTTC. This encodes CASSLKQGGDIQYF.

This chain joins TRBV28 and TRBJ1-1, with TRBD1 matching 7 bases. This CDR3 region has 13 residues. Germline trimming cut 5 bases from V and 5 bases from J; bases unmatched to any gene: 5. Germline CDR1 is MDHEN and CDR2 is SYDVKM. The CDR3 spells CASSQLTGTEAFF. CDR3 DNA: TGTGCCAGCAGTCAATTGACAGGGACTGAAGCTTTCTTT.

The chain couples TRBV14 to TRBJ1-1; perhaps TRBD1 as D (6 bases). Deletions cut 0 bases from V and 4 bases from J, with 12 bases between. Per the germline V gene, CDR1 is SGHDN and CDR2 is FVKESK. The CDR3 has 15 residues. CDR3 in DNA: TGTGCCAGCAGCCAAGAACAGGGTCGTGGCACTGAAGCTTTCTTT. It is translated as CASSQEQGRGTEAFF.

The V call is TRBV28, the J call TRBJ2-1; D is unresolved. Trimming removed 1 base from V and 8 bases from J, with 15 bases in between. Germline-derived CDR1 and CDR2 are MDHEN and SYDVKM. The CDR3 consists of 15 residues. The CDR3 reads CASSLSAMGKYEQFF. The CDR3 region has the DNA TGTGCCAGCAGTTTATCGGCTATGGGGAAATATGAGCAGTTCTTC.

The chain joins TRBV28 to TRBJ1-4; D is possibly TRBD1 (5 bases). V was pared by 5 bases and J by 2 bases, with 12 bases between. Germline CDR1 MDHEN, CDR2 SYDVKM. The CDR3 loop spans 15 amino acids. CDR3 in amino acids: CASSPGGGTNEKLFF. Written as DNA, the CDR3 is TGTGCCAGCAGTCCCGGGGGGGGGACTAATGAAAAACTGTTTTTT.

This chain connects TRBV7-6 to TRBJ2-7; D remains ambiguous. CDR3 size: 13 residues. Germline V lookup: CDR1 SGHVS, CDR2 FNYEAQ. V shed 1 base and J shed 12 bases, with 16 bases lying between them. CDR3 amino acids: CASSLDIGVDLYF. The CDR3 DNA is TGTGCCAGCAGCTTAGACATTGGGGTTGATCTGTACTTC.

V gene TRBV4-1 combines with J gene TRBJ1-5, with 7 bases aligning to TRBD1. This CDR3 has 16 amino acids. V was pared by 3 bases and J by 0 bases, with 5 bases of the junction left unmatched. Germline values: CDR1 MGHRA, CDR2 YSYEKL. CDR3 sequence (DNA): TGCGCCAGCAGCCAGGGGACAGCATATAGCAATCAGCCCCAGCATTTT. Protein product: CASSQGTAYSNQPQHF.